These 23 T cell receptor beta chains were all obtained from the same sample, sequenced in a study of OX40 agonist ivuxolimab in advanced cancers. The data were produced by immunoSEQ multiplex PCR, yet TCRdb's version contains in-frame clones alone and is incomplete. The data contain some 77,000 clones, 90% of them singletons. This specimen was CD4+ or CD8+ T cells sorted from blood, taken in a trial of the OX40 agonist ivuxolimab. All receptors derive from an adult with an advanced solid tumor such as melanoma, head and neck, liver or kidney cancer.

The chain carries TRBV11-3 and TRBJ1-1; no definite D call. Germline CDR1 SGHNT, CDR2 YENEEA. The CDR3 runs to 14 residues. Trimming shortened V by 6 bases and J by 8 bases, and 19 bases separated the two germline ends. The CDR3 bases are TGTGCCAGCAGTCGCCTGTTCGCTGGAGGGGAAGCTTTCTTT. It yields the protein CASSRLFAGGEAFF. Full variable domain (remainder filled in from reference TRBV11-3 and TRBJ1-1): EAGVVQSPRYKIIEKKQPVAFWCNPISGHNTLYWYLQNLGQGPELLIRYENEEAVDDSQLPKDRFSAERLKGVDSTLKIQPAELGDSAVYLCASSRLFAGGEAFFGQGTRLTVV.

A single count supports this clone. The V gene is TRBV28, the J gene TRBJ2-5, with D possibly being TRBD1 (5 bases). Germline values: CDR1 MDHEN, CDR2 SYDVKM. CDR3 length: 16 amino acids. Between the trimmed V and J ends, which lost 4 bases and 5 bases, there was a span of 20 bases. In nucleotides, the CDR3 is TGTGCCAGCAGTTCGGAAGGGGAAGGTTATGGGGAGACCCAGTACTTC. Its protein is CASSSEGEGYGETQYF.

The chain uses TRBV6-1 and TRBJ1-5; no clear D gene. The CDR3 loop spans 12 amino acids. The germline V gene has CDR1 MNHNS and CDR2 SASEGT. Trimming shortened V by 2 bases and J by 6 bases, and 5 bases separated the two germline ends. The CDR3 here is CASSEWVQPQHF. In DNA form, the CDR3 reads TGTGCCAGCAGTGAATGGGTTCAGCCCCAGCATTTT.

The chain couples TRBV7-8 to TRBJ1-4; 11 bases agree with TRBD1. Per germline, CDR1 SGHVS and CDR2 FQNEAQ. The CDR3 runs to 15 residues. V shed 5 bases, J shed 8 bases, and the junction held 7 bases outside the gene matches. The CDR3 sequence: CASSPGQGAWEKLFF. CDR3 sequence (DNA): TGTGCCAGCAGCCCAGGACAGGGGGCATGGGAAAAACTGTTTTTT.

The chain combines TRBV11-2 with TRBJ2-5; D is uncertain. This CDR3 has 12 amino acids. Per germline, CDR1 SGHAT and CDR2 FQNNGV. V was trimmed by 6 bases and J by 7 bases, leaving 12 bases between them. In DNA form, the CDR3 reads TGTGCCAGCAGTTCACTTGGTAGGACCCAGTACTTC. It encodes CASSSLGRTQYF.

The chain employs TRBV7-3 and TRBJ2-2, with D perhaps assigned TRBD1 or TRBD2 (5 bases each). The CDR3 is 15 residues long. Germline V gives CDR1 SGHTA, CDR2 FQGTGA. Deletions cut 0 bases from V and 5 bases from J, with 10 bases between. The DNA for the CDR3 is TGTGCCAGCAGCTTAACATGGGGGTATACCGGGGAGCTGTTTTTT. Protein product: CASSLTWGYTGELFF.

The genes are TRBV7-8 and TRBJ2-7; 8 bases agree with TRBD1. The CDR3 consists of 14 residues. CDR1 and CDR2 from the germline V gene are SGHVS and FQNEAQ. The V and J ends lost 0 bases and 4 bases, in that order; junction bases with no gene match: 2. In DNA, the CDR3 is TGTGCCAGCAGCTTAGCGCGACAGGGGTACGAGCAGTACTTC. Translated, it gives CASSLARQGYEQYF.

This chain uses TRBV7-2 with TRBJ2-1; no definite D call. The CDR3 has 16 residues. Trimming stripped 1 base from V and 9 bases from J, with 19 bases between. Germline CDR1 reads SGHTA; CDR2 reads FQGNSA. The CDR3 is CASSLGVQMGSGEQFF. The CDR3 nucleotides read TGTGCCAGCAGCTTAGGAGTTCAAATGGGGTCCGGTGAGCAGTTCTTC.

The rearrangement joins TRBV28 to TRBJ2-3; the match to TRBD2 covers 8 bases. Trimming took 0 bases from V and 9 from J; bases not matched to a gene: 8. Germline V gene data show CDR1 as MDHEN and CDR2 as SYDVKM. The CDR3 has 15 residues. Here the CDR3 DNA reads TGTGCCAGCAGTTTATGGGGCAGCGGGAGTCGAACGCAGTATTTT. Translation: CASSLWGSGSRTQYF.

This clone was detected once. This chain joins TRBV15 and TRBJ1-1, with D hard to call. V lost 0 bases to trimming and J lost 8 bases, with 7 bases between them. The CDR3 contains 12 residues. Germline-derived CDR1 and CDR2 are LNHNV and YYDKDF (reference sequence). CDR3 in DNA: TGTGCCACCAGCAGAGATTGGGGAGAAGCTTTCTTT. The encoded protein is CATSRDWGEAFF.

This clone was seen a single time. The chain couples TRBV9 to TRBJ1-2, with unresolved D. This CDR3 is 14 amino acids long. Germline V CDR1 and CDR2: SGDLS, YYNGEE. Trimming removed 4 bases from V and 2 bases from J, with 12 bases in between. For the CDR3, the DNA is TGTGCCAGCAGCCCCGGGGATCGCAACTATGGCTACACCTTC. It is translated as CASSPGDRNYGYTF.

This clone was seen a few times. The rearrangement links TRBV28 to TRBJ2-1; TRBD1 matches 7 bases. The CDR3 covers 13 residues. Germline V lookup: CDR1 MDHEN, CDR2 SYDVKM. The junction had 7 bases not matched to a gene; V was cut back by 6 bases and J by 8 bases. Here the CDR3 DNA reads TGTGCCAGCAGGCGAAGGGGGCTGGATGAGCAGTTCTTC. This encodes CASRRRGLDEQFF.

This chain links TRBV29-1 with TRBJ2-2; D might be TRBD1 (5 bases). V was clipped by 1 base and J by 0 bases, with 12 bases between them. Germline V gives CDR1 SQVTM, CDR2 ANQGSEA. This CDR3 contains 16 residues. This chain's CDR3 is CSVEARTDTNTGELFF. The CDR3 nucleotides read TGCAGCGTTGAAGCTCGGACGGACACGAACACCGGGGAGCTGTTTTTT.

The V and J genes are TRBV2 and TRBJ2-5; 8 bases line up with TRBD2. V gave up 10 bases and J gave up 2 bases; unmatched junction bases: 6. The CDR3 contains 13 residues. CDR1 and CDR2 from the germline V gene are SNHLY and FYNNEI. DNA of the CDR3: TGTGCCACGGGGGGGGCAACTCAAGAGACCCAGTACTTC. Translation: CATGGATQETQYF.

This sequence joins TRBV6-5 and TRBJ2-1; D is unresolved. This CDR3 spans 15 amino acids. The V end lost 6 bases, the J end lost 4 bases, and 16 bases lay between the germline ends. Germline V gene sequence: CDR1 MNHEY, CDR2 SVGAGI. The CDR3 bases are TGTGCCAGCAGAGCAGACTTCTACCCTTACAATGAGCAGTTCTTC. Translated, it gives CASRADFYPYNEQFF.

This chain uses TRBV28 with TRBJ1-4, with D possibly matching TRBD1 (6 bases). There are 15 residues in the CDR3. Germline V gives CDR1 MDHEN, CDR2 SYDVKM. Trimming removed 6 bases at V and 0 bases at J, with 11 bases between. For the CDR3, the DNA is TGTGCCAGCAGAAGGACAGACTCAACTAATGAAAAACTGTTTTTT. It translates to CASRRTDSTNEKLFF.

The chain carries TRBV27 and TRBJ2-7, with D maybe TRBD1 (6 bases). CDR1 and CDR2 from the germline V gene are MNHEY and SMNVEV (reference sequence). The CDR3 contains 15 residues. V was cut by 8 bases and J by 1 base, with 18 bases left in between. CDR3 DNA: TGTGCCAGCCGCCCCGGAATCGGACAGTCCTACGAGCAGTACTTC. This sequence encodes CASRPGIGQSYEQYF.

The chain carries TRBV19 and TRBJ1-1, with D possibly matching TRBD1 (5 bases). The CDR3 is made up of 11 amino acids. Germline V gene lookup returns CDR1 LNHDA and CDR2 SQIVND (reference sequence). Trimming pared 7 bases from V and 6 bases from J, leaving 9 bases between. CDR3 region: CASTGIAEAFF. DNA for the CDR3: TGTGCCAGTACAGGGATCGCTGAAGCTTTCTTT. Full variable domain (outside the CDR3, taken from reference TRBV19 and TRBJ1-1): DGGITQSPKYLFRKEGQNVTLSCEQNLNHDAMYWYRQDPGQGLRLIYYSQIVNDFQKGDIAEGYSVSREKKESFPLTVTSAQKNPTAFYLCASTGIAEAFFGQGTRLTVV.

This clone has just one count. The chain joins TRBV4-2 to TRBJ2-1; D not certain. CDR3 size: 15 residues. The germline V gene has CDR1 LGHNA and CDR2 YNFKEQ. V lost 1 base and J 9 bases, leaving 16 bases between the germline ends. The DNA for the CDR3 is TGTGCCAGCAGCCAAGGTGTCGGGCCTCAAGGTGAGCAGTTCTTC. Protein: CASSQGVGPQGEQFF.

The chain combines TRBV19 with TRBJ2-1; D is possibly TRBD1 (5 bases). CDR1 is LNHDA and CDR2 is SQIVND in the germline V gene (reference sequence). The ends were cut back, 7 bases at V and 4 bases at J, with 14 bases in the middle. The CDR3 runs 14 residues. The CDR3: CASTNPQGYNEQFF. The CDR3 coding sequence is TGTGCCAGTACCAATCCGCAGGGTTACAATGAGCAGTTCTTC.

The J gene is TRBJ1-2, the V gene TRBV27; 7 bases are shared with TRBD1. This CDR3 has 13 amino acids. From germline, CDR1 is MNHEY and CDR2 SMNVEV (reference sequence). With V trimmed by 6 bases and J by 7 bases, 8 bases remained unmatched. The CDR3: CASRGQGGGGYTF. Here the CDR3 DNA reads TGTGCCAGCAGGGGGCAGGGGGGAGGTGGCTACACCTTC.

The rearrangement uses TRBV7-2 and TRBJ2-1; tentatively, D is TRBD2 (6 bases). The germline V and J ends were trimmed by 7 bases and 9 bases, with 16 bases remaining between them. This CDR3 has 13 amino acids. Germline CDR1 is SGHTA and CDR2 is FQGNSA. The CDR3: CASMEGWGGEQFF. CDR3 nucleotide sequence: TGTGCCAGCATGGAGGGTTGGGGCGGTGAGCAGTTCTTC. Supplemented by reference TRBV7-2 and TRBJ2-1, the full variable domain reads GAGVSQSPSNKVTEKGKDVELRCDPISGHTALYWYRQSLGQGLEFLIYFQGNSAPDKSGLPSDRFSAERTGGSVSTLTIQRTQQEDSAVYLCASMEGWGGEQFFGPGTRLTVL.

This clone occurred once. The rearrangement uses TRBV7-6 and TRBJ2-1; 13 bases align to TRBD2. The CDR3 totals 20 residues. Trimming cost V 4 bases and J 0 bases; bases outside gene matches: 12. From germline, CDR1 is SGHVS and CDR2 FNYEAQ. CDR3 in DNA: TGTGCCAGCAGCTCGTATAGGGGGACTAGCGGGACCTACTCCTACAATGAGCAGTTCTTC. Protein: CASSSYRGTSGTYSYNEQFF.